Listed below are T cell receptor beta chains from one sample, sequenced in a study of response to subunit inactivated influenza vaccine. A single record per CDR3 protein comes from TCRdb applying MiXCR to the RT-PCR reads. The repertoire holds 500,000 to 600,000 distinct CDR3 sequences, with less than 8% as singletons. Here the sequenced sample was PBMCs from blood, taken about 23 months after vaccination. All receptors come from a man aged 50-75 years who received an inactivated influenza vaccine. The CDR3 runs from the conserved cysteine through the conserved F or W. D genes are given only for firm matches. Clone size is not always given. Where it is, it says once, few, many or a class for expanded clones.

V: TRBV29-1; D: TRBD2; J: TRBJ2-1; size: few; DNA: TGCAGCGTTGGACTGATAGGGGGACTAGCGGGAGGGAGGGACAATGAGCAGTTCTTC; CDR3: CSVGLIGGLAGGRDNEQFF
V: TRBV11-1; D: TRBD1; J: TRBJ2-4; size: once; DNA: TGTGCCAGCAGCGACGGGACAGTAGGAGGAGTCATTCAGTACTTC; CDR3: CASSDGTVGGVIQYF
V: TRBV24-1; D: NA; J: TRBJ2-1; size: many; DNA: TGTGCCACCAGTGATTTGGGGGGAAGGGAGGCGTTCTTC; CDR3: CATSDLGGREAFF
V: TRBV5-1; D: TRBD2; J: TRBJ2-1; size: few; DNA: TGCGCCAGCATCGCCGGACTAGGCTTTGGCAATGAGCAGTTCTTC; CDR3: CASIAGLGFGNEQFF
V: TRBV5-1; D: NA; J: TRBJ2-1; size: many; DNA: TGCGCCAGCAGCTTGGCCTTTGGGACAAAGAAGTTCTTC; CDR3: CASSLAFGTKKFF
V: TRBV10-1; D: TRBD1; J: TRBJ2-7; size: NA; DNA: TGCGCCAGCAAAGTCGGACAGGGGGCCGAGGAGCAGTACTTC; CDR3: CASKVGQGAEEQYF
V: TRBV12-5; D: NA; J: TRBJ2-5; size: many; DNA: TGTGCTAGTGGTTTGGGCCACCCCGGTATGGGCGAGACCCAGTACTTC; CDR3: CASGLGHPGMGETQYF
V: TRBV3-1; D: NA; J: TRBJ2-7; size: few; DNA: TGTGCCAGCAGCCGAAGGGACTCCGACTACGAGCAGTACTTC; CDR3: CASSRRDSDYEQYF
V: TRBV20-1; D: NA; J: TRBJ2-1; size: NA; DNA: TGCAGTGCTCCGACAGTCACCTACTACAATGAGCAGTTCTTC; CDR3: CSAPTVTYYNEQFF
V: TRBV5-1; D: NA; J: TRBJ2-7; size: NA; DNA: TGCGCCAGCAGCTTGGAAGCAATTGGGGTAGGATACGAGCAGTACTTC; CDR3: CASSLEAIGVGYEQYF
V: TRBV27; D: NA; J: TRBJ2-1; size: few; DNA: TGTGCCAGCAGTACCCTGGGCGGCGGGGCACAGGAGCAGTTCTTC; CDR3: CASSTLGGGAQEQFF
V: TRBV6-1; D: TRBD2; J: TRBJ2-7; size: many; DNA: TGTGCCAGCAGTCCACCGGGACTAGCGAGTTCCTACGAGCAGTACTTC; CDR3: CASSPPGLASSYEQYF
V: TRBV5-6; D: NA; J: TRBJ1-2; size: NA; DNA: TGTGCCAGCAGCTTGGAGGGACTAGAAGGCGGCTACACCTTC; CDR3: CASSLEGLEGGYTF
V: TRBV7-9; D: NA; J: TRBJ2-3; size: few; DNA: TGTGCCAGCAGCATCCTTATTAGCACAGATACGCAGTATTTT; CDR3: CASSILISTDTQYF
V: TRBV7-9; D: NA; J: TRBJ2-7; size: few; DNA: TGTGCCAGCAGCCCAGAGGCAGGGAGATTCGGGGAGCAGTACTTC; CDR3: CASSPEAGRFGEQYF
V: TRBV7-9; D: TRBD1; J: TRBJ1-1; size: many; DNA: TGTGCCAGCAGCTTAGGGAGGGACAGGGGATTCACTGAAGCTTTCTTT; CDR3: CASSLGRDRGFTEAFF
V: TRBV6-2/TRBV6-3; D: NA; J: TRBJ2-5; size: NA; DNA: TGTGCCAGCAGCCCCGGACGGATAAACCAAGAGACCCAGTACTTC; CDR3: CASSPGRINQETQYF
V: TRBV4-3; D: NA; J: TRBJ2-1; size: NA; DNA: TGCGCCAGCAGCCAACGTACACTAGCATACAATGAGCAGTTCTTC; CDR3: CASSQRTLAYNEQFF
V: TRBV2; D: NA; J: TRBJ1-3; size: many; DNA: TGTGCCAGCAGCCACCTAGAGGGTGCTGGAAACACCATATATTTT; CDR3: CASSHLEGAGNTIYF
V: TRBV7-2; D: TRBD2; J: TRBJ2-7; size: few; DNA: TGTGCCAGCAGCTTAGGGGAGGGCCTTTCGACCACCTACGAGCAGTACTTC; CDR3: CASSLGEGLSTTYEQYF
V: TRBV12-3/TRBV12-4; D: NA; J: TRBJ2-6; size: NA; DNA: TGTGCCAGCAGTTTCCCCGGGACACCTGGGGCCAACGTCCTGACTTTC; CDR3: CASSFPGTPGANVLTF
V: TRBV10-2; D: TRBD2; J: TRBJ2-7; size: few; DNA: TGCGCCAGCAGTATAGCGGGGGTCATCTACGAGCAGTACTTC; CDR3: CASSIAGVIYEQYF
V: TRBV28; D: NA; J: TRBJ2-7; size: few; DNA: TGTGCCAGCACCTTCGAGGGGGAACGCTCCTACGAGCAGTACTTC; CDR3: CASTFEGERSYEQYF
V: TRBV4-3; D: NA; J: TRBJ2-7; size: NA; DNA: TGCGCCAGCAGCCAAGGACAGGCAGTAACCTACGAGCAGTACTTC; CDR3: CASSQGQAVTYEQYF
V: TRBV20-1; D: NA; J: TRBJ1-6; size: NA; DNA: TGCAGTGCTCGCCAACGCGGGGTCTCCTATAATTCACCCCTCCACTTT; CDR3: CSARQRGVSYNSPLHF
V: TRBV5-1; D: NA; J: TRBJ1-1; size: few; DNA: TGCGCCAGCAGTCCGGATCCCGACAGTGAAGCTTTCTTT; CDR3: CASSPDPDSEAFF
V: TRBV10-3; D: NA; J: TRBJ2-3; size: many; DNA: TGTGCCATCAGTGAGTCCGAAGTTGTGGATACGCAGTATTTT; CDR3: CAISESEVVDTQYF
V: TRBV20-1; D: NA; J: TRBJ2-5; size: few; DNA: TGCAGTGCTAGACGCCAGGGAGTTCGTCGAGAGACCCAGTACTTC; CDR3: CSARRQGVRRETQYF
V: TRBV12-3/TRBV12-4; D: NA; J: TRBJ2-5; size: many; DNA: TGTGCCAGCAGCCCACGGGGAGGTCAAGAGACCCAGTACTTC; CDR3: CASSPRGGQETQYF
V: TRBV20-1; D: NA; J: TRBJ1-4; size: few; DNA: TGCAGTGCCGCCCCCAATCGGGGGGATGAAAAACTGTTTTTT; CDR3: CSAAPNRGDEKLFF
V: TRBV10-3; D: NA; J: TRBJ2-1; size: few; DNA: TGTGCCATCAGTGGGGAAGGGTCTGGTAATGAGCAGTTCTTC; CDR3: CAISGEGSGNEQFF
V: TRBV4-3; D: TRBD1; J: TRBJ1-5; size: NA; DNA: TGCGCCAGCAGCCAAGAGTTCCGACAGGGCCTACAGCCCCAGCATTTT; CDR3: CASSQEFRQGLQPQHF
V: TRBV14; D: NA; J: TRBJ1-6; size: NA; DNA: TGTGCCAGCAGCCAAGAGGCAGGGGTTTCACCCCTCAACTTT; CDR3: CASSQEAGVSPLNF
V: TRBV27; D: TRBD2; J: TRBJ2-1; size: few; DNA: TGTGCCAGCAGTTTATTTGGGGGAGGGCGTTACAATGAGCAGTTCTTC; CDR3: CASSLFGGGRYNEQFF
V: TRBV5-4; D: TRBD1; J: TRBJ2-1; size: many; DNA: TGTGCCAGCAGCCCCCACATGACAGGGACTGAGCAGTTCTTC; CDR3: CASSPHMTGTEQFF
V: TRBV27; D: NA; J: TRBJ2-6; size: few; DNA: TGTGCCAGCAGGCAGGTCTCTGGGGCCAACGTCCTGACTTTC; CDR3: CASRQVSGANVLTF
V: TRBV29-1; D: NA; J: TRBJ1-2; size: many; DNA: TGCAGCGCCAAGCCGGGGGCTAACTATGGCTACACCTTC; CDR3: CSAKPGANYGYTF
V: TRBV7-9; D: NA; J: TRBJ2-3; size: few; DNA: TGTGCCAGCAGCTTAGTCGGGTACCAGACAGATACGCAGTATTTT; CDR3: CASSLVGYQTDTQYF
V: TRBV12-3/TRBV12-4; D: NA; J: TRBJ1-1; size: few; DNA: TGTGCCAGCACCTCAGGTGGGGGGGCGCGGTACACTGAAGCTTTCTTT; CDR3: CASTSGGGARYTEAFF
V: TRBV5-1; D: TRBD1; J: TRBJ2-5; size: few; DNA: TGCGCCAGCAGCGGGGGGACAGGGGGAGAGACCCAGTACTTC; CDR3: CASSGGTGGETQYF
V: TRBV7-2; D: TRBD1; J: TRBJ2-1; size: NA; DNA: TGTGCCAGCAGAATAGGACAGGCTTACAATGAGCAGTTCTTC; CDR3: CASRIGQAYNEQFF
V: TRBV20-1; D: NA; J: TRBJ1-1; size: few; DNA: TGCAGTTTATTCCGGGGCTCTGAAGCTTTCTTT; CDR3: CSLFRGSEAFF
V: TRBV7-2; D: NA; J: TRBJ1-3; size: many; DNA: TGTGCCAGCAGCTTAGGGGCCTCCTCTGGAAACACCATATATTTT; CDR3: CASSLGASSGNTIYF
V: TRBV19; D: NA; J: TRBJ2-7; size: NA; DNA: TGTGCCAGTAGTACCGGGACTCTACCCTACGAGCAGTACTTC; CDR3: CASSTGTLPYEQYF
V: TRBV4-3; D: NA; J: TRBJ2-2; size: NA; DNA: TGCGCCAGCAGCCAAGATTGGGGGGGGCGCACCGGGGAGCTGTTTTTT; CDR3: CASSQDWGGRTGELFF
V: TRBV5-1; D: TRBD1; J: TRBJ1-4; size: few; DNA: TGCGCCAGCAGGGACAGGGGGCAAGAAAAACTGTTTTTT; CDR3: CASRDRGQEKLFF
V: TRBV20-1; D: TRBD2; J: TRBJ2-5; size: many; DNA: TGCAGTGCTACGACTAGCTTTGAGACCCAGTACTTC; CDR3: CSATTSFETQYF
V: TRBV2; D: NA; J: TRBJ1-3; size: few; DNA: TGTGCCAGCAGCGCCATTTCGACGCTTATCTCTGGAAACACCATATATTTT; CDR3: CASSAISTLISGNTIYF
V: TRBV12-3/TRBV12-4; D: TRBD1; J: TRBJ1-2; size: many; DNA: TGTGCCAGCAGTTTGGACAGGGGGAACTATGGCTACACCTTC; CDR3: CASSLDRGNYGYTF
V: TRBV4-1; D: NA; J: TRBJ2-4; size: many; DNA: TGCGCCAGCAGCCAAGAGGGGCTAGCCAAAAACATTCAGTACTTC; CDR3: CASSQEGLAKNIQYF
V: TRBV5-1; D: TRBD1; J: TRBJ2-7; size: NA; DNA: TGCGCCAGCAATACCGGACAGGGGGTCGAGCAGTACTTC; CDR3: CASNTGQGVEQYF
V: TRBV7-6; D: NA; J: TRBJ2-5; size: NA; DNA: TGTGCCAGCAGCTTAGGTTCAGGTCTGAGGACAGCCCAAGAGACCCAGTACTTC; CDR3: CASSLGSGLRTAQETQYF
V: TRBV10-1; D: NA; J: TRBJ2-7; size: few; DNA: TGCGCCAGCAGTGAGAGGGTCGGATACTCCTACGAGCAGTACTTC; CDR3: CASSERVGYSYEQYF
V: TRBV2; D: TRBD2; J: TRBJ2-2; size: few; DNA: TGTGCCAGCAGTGAAGTACTAGCGGGAGCCCCGAACACCGGGGAGCTGTTTTTT; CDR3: CASSEVLAGAPNTGELFF
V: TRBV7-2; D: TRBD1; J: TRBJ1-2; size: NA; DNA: TGTGCCAGCAGCCGGGACAGCCGAAGGGGCTACACCTTC; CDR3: CASSRDSRRGYTF
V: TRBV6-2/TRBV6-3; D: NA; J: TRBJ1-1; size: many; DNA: TGTGCCAGCCGTGACGGTCATCCTGAAGCTTTCTTT; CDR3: CASRDGHPEAFF
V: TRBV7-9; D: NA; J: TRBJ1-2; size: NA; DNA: TGTGCCAGCAGCTTAGAAACCAGCCATGGCTACACCTTC; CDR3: CASSLETSHGYTF
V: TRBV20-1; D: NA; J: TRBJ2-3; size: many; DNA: TGCAGTGCTAGTCACCCCACTCGCACAGATACGCAGTATTTT; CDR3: CSASHPTRTDTQYF
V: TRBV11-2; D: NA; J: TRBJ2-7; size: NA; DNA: TGTGCCAGCAGCTTAGATCTGCCAGGCTCCTACGAGCAGTACTTC; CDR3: CASSLDLPGSYEQYF
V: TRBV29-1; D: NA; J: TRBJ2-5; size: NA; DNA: TGCAGCGTTGGTTTTGCACAGGGAGAGACCCAGTACTTC; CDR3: CSVGFAQGETQYF